These 4 T cell receptor beta chains were sequenced from one sample in a study of glioma-infiltrating T cells. TCR alpha and beta CDR3 regions were amplified from RNA using iRepertoire nested multiplex PCR. One entry per CDR3 protein results from TCRdb running MiXCR on the multiplex PCR reads. The sample includes 100,000 to 150,000 distinct CDR3 sequences, roughly a quarter of them seen just once. The material sequenced was glioma tissue, nonneoplastic brain tissue, or PBMCs (not recorded which). The source is a human donor with low-grade glioma or glioblastoma, undergoing nonglioma brain surgery, or in good health (not recorded which).

This clonotype was observed a few times. The chain has TRBV14 and TRBJ2-7; 7 bases map to TRBD2. The CDR3 sequence is 14 residues long. The germline V gene has CDR1 SGHDN and CDR2 FVKESK. V lost 5 bases and J lost 3; bases outside the gene matches: 7. CDR3 region: CASSIAGPGYEQYV. CDR3 DNA sequence: TGTGCCAGCAGCATAGCGGGTCCGGGCTACGAGCAGTACGTC.

In its sample, this clonotype was seen a few times. V is TRBV18 and J is TRBJ2-7, with TRBD1 as a possible D gene (6 bases). Germline V gene sequence: CDR1 KGHSH, CDR2 LQKENI. This CDR3 contains 13 residues. The germline V and J ends were trimmed by 2 bases and 7 bases, with 12 bases remaining between them. Written as DNA, the CDR3 is TGTGCCAGCTCACCAGGACAGTTGGGGGAGCAGTACGTC. Its protein product is CASSPGQLGEQYV.

This clonotype was observed at least ten times. CDR3 bases: TGTGCCAGCAGGGAAGATAGCAATCAGCCCCAGCATTTT. Its protein product is CASREDSNQPQHF. The chain combines TRBV7-8 with TRBJ1-5; no definite D call. The germline V and J ends were trimmed by 6 bases and 0 bases, with 6 bases remaining between them. CDR3 size: 13 residues. Per the germline V gene, CDR1 is SGHVS and CDR2 is FQNEAQ.

This clonotype was detected a few times. A read error may explain this, as a much larger clone is one base away. This chain joins TRBV27 and TRBJ1-2; TRBD1 agrees at 10 bases. This CDR3 has 13 amino acids. The trim removed 6 bases at V and 7 bases at J, leaving 5 bases unmatched. The V gene's germline CDR1 is MNHEY and CDR2 SMNVEV (reference sequence). For the CDR3, the DNA is TGTGCCAGCAGAAACGACAGGGGGCTTGGCTACACCTTC. It specifies CASRNDRGLGYTF.